This is a list of T cell receptor beta chains from one sample in a study of cytotoxic CD8 clonotypes in ibrutinib-treated CLL. The data were produced by immunoSEQ multiplex PCR, yet TCRdb's version contains in-frame clones alone and is incomplete. This table holds roughly 250,000 clones, around 70% found once. The sequenced sample was PBMCs, obtained after 24 months of ibrutinib treatment. The source is a human donor with chronic lymphocytic leukemia. Each CDR3 is given with its conserved first and last residue. D genes are given only for firm matches. Clone size is given for some rows only: seen once, a few or many times, or a class if the clone is expanded.

>TRBV10-3|TRBJ2-1|-|-
TGTGCCATCAGTGAGGGCGGGAACTCCTACAATGAGCAGTTCTTC
CAISEGGNSYNEQFF
>TRBV5-8|TRBJ2-7|TRBD2|-
TGTGCCAGCAGCATTGCTGAGGGACTAGCGGGAGAGCAGTACTTC
CASSIAEGLAGEQYF
>TRBV4-3|TRBJ2-3|-|-
TGCGCCAGCAGCCAAAACCCCCAGCGGCAGTTTGACACAGATACGCAGTATTTT
CASSQNPQRQFDTDTQYF
>TRBV28|TRBJ2-2|-|-
TGTGCCAGCAGTTTTGGGTCAAAACCCGGGGAGCTGTTTTTT
CASSFGSKPGELFF
>TRBV5-6|TRBJ2-7|-|-
TGTGCCAGCAGCTTGGCCCCCGATGGGCAGTACTTC
CASSLAPDGQYF
>TRBV27|TRBJ2-7|-|few
TGTGCCAGCAGCCTTTCCCCGGGAGCCAGCAGGTACTTC
CASSLSPGASRYF
>TRBV29-1|TRBJ2-7|-|-
TGCAGCGTGGACAGTCACTACGAGCAGTACTTC
CSVDSHYEQYF
>TRBV18|TRBJ2-7|TRBD1|few
TGTGCCAGCTCACCACTGGGACAGGGAATCCACGAGCAGTACTTC
CASSPLGQGIHEQYF
>TRBV27|TRBJ2-7|-|-
TGTGCCAGCAAGCCTAATCGGGGCTCCTACGAGCAGTACTTC
CASKPNRGSYEQYF
>TRBV11-2|TRBJ1-4|TRBD1|-
TGTGCCAGCAGCCCACAGGGGCTAGGTGAAAAACTGTTTTTT
CASSPQGLGEKLFF
>TRBV11-2|TRBJ1-1|TRBD1|few
TGTGCCAGCAGCTTAAGGGGAGTGGGACAGGCGAAAACTGAAGCTTTCTTT
CASSLRGVGQAKTEAFF
>TRBV11-3|TRBJ1-1|-|-
TGTGCCAGCAGCCGGACAGAGAACACTGAAGCTTTCTTT
CASSRTENTEAFF
>TRBV5-1|TRBJ2-7|-|-
TGCGCCAGCAGCTTGCAGGAGGCAGGGGGGGTCTACGAGCAGTACTTC
CASSLQEAGGVYEQYF
>TRBV10-3|TRBJ2-7|-|-
TGTGCCATCAGTGAGTCAGTAAGTAGGTTTGGGCAGTACTTC
CAISESVSRFGQYF
>TRBV9|TRBJ2-5|-|once
TGTGCCAGCAGCGTAGATGGCGCGGGGTGGGAGACCCAGTACTTC
CASSVDGAGWETQYF
>TRBV13|TRBJ2-7|TRBD2|-
TGTGCCAGCAGCTTAGGGCTAGCGGGAGTAGAGTCCTACGAGCAGTACTTC
CASSLGLAGVESYEQYF
>TRBV7-9|TRBJ1-4|-|-
TGTGCCAGCAGCTCCCGACTCCAATCGGATGAAAAACTGTTTTTT
CASSSRLQSDEKLFF
>TRBV20-1|TRBJ2-2|-|once
TGCAGTGCTAAGAAAACCGGGGAGCTGTTTTTT
CSAKKTGELFF
>TRBV19|TRBJ2-1|-|-
TGTGCCAGTAGTGCGGCGGTTTGGACAAGCTCCTACAATGAGCAGTTCTTC
CASSAAVWTSSYNEQFF